The rows below give T cell receptor beta chains drawn from one sample of a study of cytomegalovirus exposure and HLA in healthy donors. Method: immunoSEQ multiplex PCR; TCRdb's copy keeps in-frame clones and lacks some. The sample has 90,000 to 150,000 clones, roughly 65% seen once. Material: PBMCs. Receptors were obtained from a middle-aged man in good health and CMV-seropositive. Both conserved end residues are trimmed from each CDR3. The D gene is left open where the match is weak. Not every row has a clone size; where given, it reads once, few, many or a size class.

-	TRBJ1-2	TRBV29-1	TRBD1	SVGQGYYGYT
few	TRBJ2-5	TRBV15	TRBD1	ATTPDRGGETQY
-	TRBJ2-5	TRBV11-2	TRBD2	ASSSTSGGAVETQY
-	TRBJ1-2	TRBV4-1	TRBD1	ASSPGQGINYGYT
-	TRBJ2-1	TRBV11-3	TRBD2	ASSLSGRTLAGEGEQF
few	TRBJ2-3	TRBV10-1	-	ASSETGITDTQY
-	TRBJ1-5	TRBV7-8	-	ASSLVAGRNQPQH
-	TRBJ1-2	TRBV19	TRBD1	ASSFGTGNGYT
once	TRBJ2-7	TRBV4-3	TRBD2	ASSQDQFGLAGKVQY
-	TRBJ2-5	TRBV25-1	-	ASGSGGGGETQY
-	TRBJ1-2	TRBV29-1	TRBD1	SVGQGDPNYGYT
-	TRBJ2-3	TRBV10-1	-	ASSEPVTDTQY
once	TRBJ1-1	TRBV5-4	-	ASSLEHSFAEAF
few	TRBJ1-3	TRBV27	TRBD1	ASSLYWTGSGNTIY
once	TRBJ2-7	TRBV10-1	TRBD1	AGSEWTGGAKQY
-	TRBJ1-2	TRBV2	TRBD1	ASNFRQGVYGYT
-	TRBJ1-2	TRBV6-1	-	ASSGLGTANYGYT
once	TRBJ1-2	TRBV6-5	TRBD1	ASRPGTGNYGYT
-	TRBJ1-2	TRBV2	-	ASSDGIQQYGYT
-	TRBJ2-3	TRBV15	-	ATSRGRGLGTDTQY
-	TRBJ2-1	TRBV6-1	-	ASSDVGGVGQF
-	TRBJ1-1	TRBV6-5	-	ASSPQGGTEAF
-	TRBJ2-7	TRBV9	-	ASSVDSRSSYEQY
-	TRBJ2-5	TRBV6-6	TRBD2	ASTSGTSETQY
-	TRBJ2-2	TRBV7-8	TRBD1	ASSLGQTNTGELF
-	TRBJ2-5	TRBV7-9	-	ASSLIGETQY
-	TRBJ1-2	TRBV7-3	TRBD1	ASSSGTGDGYT
-	TRBJ1-1	TRBV15	-	ATSTTGTTGLNTEAF